This entry lists 21 T cell receptor beta chains sequenced from one sample in a study of CD8 T cells in Susac syndrome (dated by TCRdb to between 2017 and 2020). The library came from the immunoSEQ multiplex PCR assay. RNA was extracted with the RNeasy kit and 0.5 to 1 ug was reverse transcribed using random hexamers. The public reads were quality trimmed at Q25 with fastp and then assembled into clones with MiXCR by TCRdb, keeping productive beta chains. Merged by CDR3 protein, the rows form single entries marked with the most common genes and DNA. The sample table shows some 140,000 distinct CDR3 sequences, and 95% are seen once. About 0.18% of the sample lies in the top ten. Sequencing was done on a sample of CD8+ T cells from PBMCs. Receptor source: a human donor with Susac syndrome.

The chain links TRBV5-1 to TRBJ2-5, with TRBD1 matching over 11 bases. Looked up from germline, CDR1 is SGHRS and CDR2 is YFSETQ. Trimming took 0 bases from V and 5 from J; bases not matched to a gene: 12. The CDR3 runs 18 residues. CDR3 amino acids: CASSLVPLRDRGVETQYF. DNA for the CDR3: TGCGCCAGCAGCTTGGTCCCTCTCCGGGACAGGGGGGTTGAGACCCAGTACTTC.

V usage is TRBV27 and J usage is TRBJ2-1, with 11 bases that match TRBD2. Germline-derived CDR1 and CDR2 are MNHEY and SMNVEV (reference sequence). The junction had 4 bases not matched to a gene; V was cut back by 0 bases and J by 6 bases. The CDR3 extends over 16 amino acids. The DNA of the CDR3 is TGTGCCAGCAGTTTATCGGCGGGACTAGCGGCCAATGAGCAGTTCTTC. Protein: CASSLSAGLAANEQFF.

V and J are TRBV6-6 and TRBJ1-1, with D unresolved. Trimming left V 6 bases short and J 3 bases short, with 17 bases between. This CDR3 comprises 15 residues. The germline gives CDR1 MNHNY, CDR2 SVGAGI (reference sequence). The CDR3 nucleotides are TGTGCCAGCAGACTTTTGGCCTTGACGGACACTGAAGCTTTCTTT. Its protein is CASRLLALTDTEAFF.

The chain combines TRBV15 with TRBJ1-1; possibly TRBD1 for D (6 bases). The V and J ends lost 2 bases and 7 bases respectively, with 14 bases between them. The germline CDR1 and CDR2 sequences are LNHNV and YYDKDF (reference sequence). The CDR3 covers 14 residues. The CDR3 nucleotides are TGTGCCACCAGCAGACCGTCAGGGGTCATTGAAGCTTTCTTT. Amino acids: CATSRPSGVIEAFF. Variable domain in full (rest from reference TRBV15 and TRBJ1-1): DAMVIQNPRYQVTQFGKPVTLSCSQTLNHNVMYWYQQKSSQAPKLLFHYYDKDFNNEADTPDNFQSRRPNTSFCFLDIRSPGLGDTAMYLCATSRPSGVIEAFFGQGTRLTVV.

The genes are TRBV6-5 and TRBJ2-5, with a weak D call TRBD1 (6 bases). The V gene lost 3 bases and the J gene lost 1 base, with 9 bases spanning the gap. The CDR3 is 14 residues long. The V gene's germline CDR1 is MNHEY and CDR2 SVGAGI. CDR3 bases: TGTGCCAGCAGTTATACAGGGCCCCAAGAGACCCAGTACTTC. It specifies CASSYTGPQETQYF.

The chain employs TRBV20-1 and TRBJ1-2; D is possibly TRBD1 (5 bases). V lost 0 bases to trimming and J lost 8 bases, with 16 bases between them. The length of the CDR3 is 14 residues. The V gene's germline CDR1 is DFQATT and CDR2 SNEGSKA (reference sequence). The CDR3, as DNA: TGCAGTGCTAGAGATCACGCAGGGCCGGAGGGCTACACCTTC. This translates into CSARDHAGPEGYTF.

The V call is TRBV6-5, the J call TRBJ1-5; D ambiguous. V lost 8 bases to trimming and J lost 5 bases, with 10 bases between them. In germline, CDR1 is MNHEY, CDR2 SVGAGI. The CDR3 is 12 residues long. Here the CDR3 reads CASRGRHQPQHF. In nucleotides, the CDR3 is TGTGCCAGCCGGGGTCGGCATCAGCCCCAGCATTTT.

The rearrangement uses TRBV27 and TRBJ2-3; D may be TRBD2 (5 bases). From germline, CDR1 is MNHEY and CDR2 SMNVEV (reference sequence). V shed 5 bases and J shed 2 bases, with 11 bases lying between them. The CDR3 covers 14 residues. The DNA for the CDR3 is TGTGCCAGCAGTCCACCCGGGGACACAGATACGCAGTATTTT. Encoded protein: CASSPPGDTDTQYF.

The genes are TRBV12-3 or TRBV12-4 and TRBJ2-5; 10 bases align to TRBD2. With 6 bases clipped from V and 5 bases from J, the junction kept 15 bases outside the gene matches. CDR3 length: 17 amino acids. CDR3 DNA sequence: TGTGCCAGCAGCCCTGAAAGCGGGGGGGTTATCGCTGAGACCCAGTACTTC. Translation: CASSPESGGVIAETQYF.

V usage is TRBV27 and J usage is TRBJ1-2; D is possibly TRBD1 (5 bases). Germline V gives CDR1 MNHEY, CDR2 SMNVEV (reference sequence). The CDR3 totals 13 residues. V was pared by 5 bases and J by 4 bases, with 11 bases between. The CDR3 region is CASSPQGGYGYTF. CDR3 in DNA: TGTGCCAGCAGTCCTCAGGGAGGCTATGGCTACACCTTC.

The rearrangement uses TRBV7-8 and TRBJ2-1; 14 bases map to TRBD2. With 4 bases clipped from V and 9 bases from J, the junction kept 5 bases outside the gene matches. The germline gives CDR1 SGHVS, CDR2 FQNEAQ. CDR3 length: 15 residues. Written as DNA, the CDR3 is TGTGCCAGCAGCTCGACTAGCGGGAGGGGAGGTGAGCAGTTCTTC. Its translation: CASSSTSGRGGEQFF. Looking up the rest from reference TRBV7-8 and TRBJ2-1 gives the full variable domain: GAGVSQSPRYKVAKRGQDVALRCDPISGHVSLFWYQQALGQGPEFLTYFQNEAQLDKSGLPSDRFFAERPEGSVSTLKIQRTQQEDSAVYLCASSSTSGRGGEQFFGPGTRLTVL.

V is TRBV4-1 and J is TRBJ2-3, with 10 bases that match TRBD2. CDR3 length: 16 amino acids. V lost 1 base and J lost 6; bases outside the gene matches: 7. Germline loops: CDR1 MGHRA, CDR2 YSYEKL. The CDR3 DNA reads as TGCGCCAGCAGCCAAGGACTAGCGGGTCCCCCGGATACGCAGTATTTT. It is translated as CASSQGLAGPPDTQYF.

The genes are TRBV7-2 and TRBJ1-5, with D tentatively TRBD1 (5 bases). CDR3 length equals 15 residues. V lost 5 bases, J lost 4 bases, and 15 bases lay in between. CDR1 is SGHTA and CDR2 is FQGNSA in the germline V gene. The CDR3 nucleotides are TGTGCCAGCAGCGCATGGATTGGGGGGAATCAGCCCCAGCATTTT. Translation: CASSAWIGGNQPQHF.

This chain joins TRBV7-6 and TRBJ2-6; D is unresolved. The ends were cut back, 3 bases at V and 2 bases at J, with 5 bases in the middle. CDR1 SGHVS and CDR2 FNYEAQ come from the germline V gene. The CDR3 loop spans 14 amino acids. The CDR3 sequence: CASSFVAGANVLTF. In DNA, the CDR3 is TGTGCCAGCAGCTTCGTGGCTGGGGCCAACGTCCTGACTTTC.

The chain joins TRBV20-1 to TRBJ2-7, with 7 bases that match TRBD2. CDR3 length: 12 residues. Germline V gene sequence: CDR1 DFQATT, CDR2 SNEGSKA (reference sequence). V shed 5 bases, J shed 6 bases, and the junction held 7 bases outside the gene matches. The CDR3 sequence is CSAEYGGGEQYF. The DNA of the CDR3 is TGCAGTGCTGAGTATGGGGGGGGCGAGCAGTACTTC.

The chain is built from TRBV5-1 and TRBJ2-5; the D is unclear. The CDR3 runs to 14 residues. The V end lost 0 bases, the J end lost 5 bases, and 11 bases lay between the germline ends. Per germline, CDR1 SGHRS and CDR2 YFSETQ. DNA of the CDR3: TGCGCCAGCAGCTTGGAGCAGGCGTGGGAGACCCAGTACTTC. Protein: CASSLEQAWETQYF.

This chain joins TRBV20-1 and TRBJ2-5; 11 bases are shared with TRBD2. J lost 3 bases, V lost 3 bases, and 0 bases had no gene match. The CDR3 length is 13 residues. Germline V gene data show CDR1 as DFQATT and CDR2 as SNEGSKA (reference sequence). CDR3 in amino acids: CSARGLAEETQYF. In DNA, the CDR3 is TGCAGTGCTAGGGGACTAGCGGAAGAGACCCAGTACTTC.

The chain uses TRBV24-1 and TRBJ2-5; weak D call: TRBD1 (5 bases). Per germline, CDR1 KGHDR and CDR2 SFDVKD. This CDR3 has 14 amino acids. V lost 4 bases and J lost 4, with 12 bases in between. The CDR3 bases are TGTGCCACCAGTGACACTGATAGGGGAGAGACCCAGTACTTC. It encodes CATSDTDRGETQYF.

Points on this clonotype: An end of the junction differs from the germline gene, which may be a read error. This rearrangement joins TRBV2 to TRBJ1-1, with D possibly TRBD1 on 5 matching bases. Germline V gene sequence: CDR1 SNHLY, CDR2 FYNNEI. The CDR3 is 14 amino acids. The CDR3 DNA sequence: TGTGCCAGCAGTGAGACGGGGGATTACACTAAAGCTTTCTTT. This gives the protein CASSETGDYTKAFF.

This rearrangement joins TRBV12-5 to TRBJ2-7; 7 nucleotides align to TRBD1. There are 13 residues in the CDR3. J gave up 2 bases and V 3 bases, and 1 base lay outside the gene matches. Germline V gives CDR1 LGHNT, CDR2 FRNRAP. The CDR3 DNA sequence: TGTGCTAGTGGTTTAGGGGGCCCCTACGAGCAGTACTTC. The encoded protein is CASGLGGPYEQYF.

This chain joins TRBV29-1 and TRBJ2-3; TRBD2 might be the D (6 bases). The V gene's germline CDR1 is SQVTM and CDR2 ANQGSEA. Trimming removed 6 bases from V and 5 bases from J, with 18 bases in between. The CDR3 is made up of 14 amino acids. The CDR3 reads CSVGTPGREDTQYF. In DNA form, the CDR3 reads TGCAGCGTGGGAACTCCGGGGCGGGAAGATACGCAGTATTTT.